One and the same sample provided the 9 T cell receptor beta chains below, sequenced in a study of cytotoxic CD8 clonotypes in ibrutinib-treated CLL. This table comes from immunoSEQ multiplex PCR, and its TCRdb copy is limited to in-frame clones, with some not included. The sample contains some 150,000 clones, approximately 75% of which appear only once. The sample was PBMCs, taken after 12 months of ibrutinib treatment. Receptors were obtained from a human donor with chronic lymphocytic leukemia.

The chain is built from TRBV30 and TRBJ1-1; D is undetermined. V was pared by 0 bases and J by 7 bases, with 18 bases between. The CDR3 spans 15 residues. In germline, CDR1 is GTSNPN, CDR2 SVGIG (reference sequence). CDR3 DNA: TGTGCCTGGAGTGTACGCGGATTGGCCCCCGGTGAAGCTTTCTTT. It encodes CAWSVRGLAPGEAFF.

The chain combines TRBV7-9 with TRBJ1-2; weak D call: TRBD1 (5 bases). The CDR3 length is 14 residues. V was cut by 5 bases and J by 2 bases, with 12 bases left in between. Germline V gene lookup returns CDR1 SEHNR and CDR2 FQNEAQ (reference sequence). CDR3 protein: CASSNMSGNYGYTF. In DNA, the CDR3 is TGTGCCAGCAGCAATATGTCAGGGAACTATGGCTACACCTTC.

V and J are TRBV19 and TRBJ1-5; D is possibly TRBD1 (6 bases). This CDR3 has 14 amino acids. CDR1 is LNHDA, CDR2 SQIVND, per germline (reference sequence). V lost 5 bases to trimming and J lost 6 bases, with 14 bases between them. CDR3 protein: CASSGEGGTQPQHF. The CDR3 nucleotides are TGTGCCAGTAGTGGAGAGGGGGGAACTCAGCCCCAGCATTTT.

This clone was recorded a few times. V and J are TRBV12-5 and TRBJ1-1, with D uncertain. This CDR3 comprises 12 residues. Deletions cut 6 bases from V and 3 bases from J, with 8 bases between. Germline-derived CDR1 and CDR2 are LGHNT and FRNRAP. CDR3 in DNA: TGTGCTAGTGGGGCAGGTTACACTGAAGCTTTCTTT. This translates into CASGAGYTEAFF.

The chain carries TRBV30 and TRBJ1-1, with no clear D. From germline, CDR1 is GTSNPN and CDR2 SVGIG (reference sequence). CDR3 length equals 11 residues. V was cut by 4 bases and J by 1 base, with 4 bases left in between. CDR3 coding DNA: TGTGCCTGGAACGGGAACACTGAAGCTTTCTTT. Encoded protein: CAWNGNTEAFF.

This clone was picked up many times. Additional DNA sequences in this sample encode the identical CDR3. This CDR3 is CASSQDAGAGSGNTIYF. CDR3 coding DNA: TGCGCCAGCAGCCAAGACGCGGGGGCGGGCTCTGGAAACACCATATATTTT. The chain carries TRBV4-3 and TRBJ1-3, with TRBD1 as a possible D gene (6 bases). The CDR3 spans 17 residues. The germline V gene has CDR1 LGHNA and CDR2 YSLEER. V was cut by 0 bases and J by 0 bases, with 12 bases left in between.

The table lists this clone with a few counts. The genes are TRBV27 and TRBJ1-2; tentatively, D is TRBD1 (5 bases). The V and J ends lost 2 bases and 5 bases respectively, with 6 bases between them. The CDR3 totals 12 residues. Germline V gives CDR1 MNHEY, CDR2 SMNVEV (reference sequence). CDR3 sequence: CASSLQGYGYTF. Written as DNA, the CDR3 is TGTGCCAGCAGTTTACAGGGTTATGGCTACACCTTC.

The sample holds many counts of this clone. This chain joins TRBV5-8 and TRBJ1-1, with TRBD1 matching 7 bases. V shed 1 base, J shed 2 bases, and the junction held 17 bases outside the gene matches. CDR3 length equals 19 residues. Looked up from germline, CDR1 is SGHTS and CDR2 is YDEGEE. CDR3 DNA: TGTGCCAGCAGCTTGCCGTTCTACTGGGACAGAGTTTTAAACACTGAAGCTTTCTTT. Protein product: CASSLPFYWDRVLNTEAFF.

This chain uses TRBV7-2 with TRBJ1-1; D not resolved. The CDR3 is 14 residues long. V was clipped by 1 base and J by 0 bases, with 6 bases between them. The germline CDR1 and CDR2 sequences are SGHTA and FQGNSA. CDR3 amino acids: CASSLDHLNTEAFF. For the CDR3, the DNA is TGTGCCAGCAGCTTAGACCACCTGAACACTGAAGCTTTCTTT.